This T cell receptor (beta chain) was sequenced for a study of cytomegalovirus exposure and HLA in healthy donors. About the research overall: Inside one of the first data releases sat around 86 million unique TCRs taken from HLA-typed donors.

General study findings and limits: The study recorded 160 or so TCR beta chains that were cytomegalovirus-associated.

It was healthy bone marrow donors who served as donors. This clone was found once. What it binds is unknown. Both 60 Vbeta primers and 13 Jbeta primers went into the PCR. Original processing methods: A later analysis tallied tens of millions of unique TCR beta chains, 9 million to 12 million of them shared. Using immunoSEQ multiplex PCR, the repertoire was profiled, and TCRdb retains in-frame clones only, with some absent. V and J calls and clone size follow that table, whereas D and trimming were derived from the DNA. The data show 150,000 or so clones, less than 90% seen once. This TCR derives from a boy younger than 10 in good health and CMV-seronegative. Sequenced sample: PBMCs.

This chain's CDR3 is CASSLSGLARGETQYF. CDR3 in DNA: TGTGCCAGCAGTTTATCCGGACTAGCTCGGGGAGAGACCCAGTACTTC. V is TRBV28 and J is TRBJ2-5; 8 nucleotides line up with TRBD2. The CDR3 extends over 16 amino acids. CDR1 MDHEN and CDR2 SYDVKM come from the germline V gene. The V and J ends lost 1 base and 4 bases, in that order; junction bases with no gene match: 8.